This T cell receptor (beta chain) comes out of a study of cytomegalovirus exposure and HLA in healthy donors. Regarding the study as a whole: Researchers catalogued about 150 TCR beta chains as cytomegalovirus-associated.

Notes on this clone: The target antigen is unknown.

There are 13 residues in the CDR3. The germline V gene encodes CDR1 ENHRY and CDR2 SYGVKD. The V end lost 8 bases, the J end lost 4 bases, and 13 bases lay between the germline ends. PCR involved 60 Vbeta and 13 Jbeta primers. Authors' data handling: In a later analysis, approximately 80 million unique TCR beta chains included roughly 11 million shared by two or more donors. The protocol was immunoSEQ multiplex PCR, while the TCRdb copy is restricted to in-frame clones and leaves out a portion. V, J and clone size reflect that table, while D and trimming were determined from the DNA. The sample yields about 140,000 clones, of which the top ten take up 2.2%.

Specimen: PBMCs. The clonotype comes from a young woman in good health and CMV-seronegative. The chain employs TRBV10-3 and TRBJ2-3; possibly TRBD2 for D (6 bases). The CDR3 bases are TGTGCCATCCTTGGAGGGAACGCAGATACGCAGTATTTT. This codes for CAILGGNADTQYF.